The rows below give T cell receptor beta chains drawn from one sample of a study of cytomegalovirus exposure and HLA in healthy donors. TCRdb's copy holds only in-frame clones and misses some; the assay was immunoSEQ multiplex PCR. The profile shows roughly 60,000 clones, 96% of them singletons. The sample was PBMCs. The source of these receptors is a woman younger than 30 in good health and CMV-seronegative. The CDR3 runs from the conserved cysteine through the conserved F or W. D genes are given only for firm matches. A clone size is listed for some rows: how often the clone was seen (once, few, many), or a class if it is expanded.

d_call v_call clone_size cdr3_aa
. TRBV1 . CTSRPPSAGASSTDTQYF
. TRBV7-3 . CASSLEGQGPPGDQPQHF
. TRBV12-5 once CASGLGTNRGETQYF
TRBD1 TRBV6-5 . CASRDRVEEKLFF
. TRBV19 . CASSEKRAGKLFF
TRBD2 TRBV7-2 . CASSFGPGLGLPDTQYF
TRBD1 TRBV6-1 . CASRSTGGLNNEQFF
TRBD2 TRBV6-5 . CASSYRASGSGYEQYF
TRBD2 TRBV27 . CASSPGTRGLSGELFF
TRBD2 TRBV19 . CATSGRGTDTQYF
TRBD1 TRBV15 . CATSRPTGGLNTEAFF
. TRBV7-2 . CASSLGPSSYNEQFF
. TRBV6-5 . CASSPIPEADNEQFF
. TRBV7-6 . CASSAPGQAEKLFF
. TRBV15 . CATADLRGYEQYF
. TRBV27 . CASSPRPRETQYF
TRBD1 TRBV7-2 . CASSSQTGVGEKLFF
TRBD2 TRBV7-3 . CASSLGTSGSNQYF
. TRBV7-3 . CASSRRDGGELFF
TRBD1 TRBV27 . CASRPGTGGTEQYF
. TRBV7-3 . CASSPGASDTYEQYF
TRBD2 TRBV6-5 . CASSYPSGRKETQYF
TRBD1 TRBV6-6 . CASSSQGGNEKLFF
. TRBV28 once CASSLPPAGFYNEQFF
. TRBV11-1 . CASSTGLAKNIQYF
. TRBV29-1 . CSGTRGEAFF
. TRBV6-4 few CASSDSSGDYNEQFF
. TRBV12-5 . CASGLASPLLSEQFF
TRBD1 TRBV10-2 . CASRGVGQGLHEQYF
TRBD2 TRBV9 . CASSVGAGGAYNEQFF
TRBD1 TRBV5-6 . CASSLGTGGGTIYF
. TRBV5-1 . CASSLGHPGQPQHF
. TRBV28 . CASSGPFKTETQYF
. TRBV19 . CASSIGHRVPGELFF
. TRBV18 . CASSLGHNNEQFF
. TRBV19 . CASSAGGNDYGYTF
TRBD2 TRBV7-2 . CASAVGAGGYQETQYF
TRBD2 TRBV7-9 . CASSVPGTSGFYEQYF
TRBD1 TRBV19 . CASRSLKTGGLGELFF
. TRBV7-3 . CASSLSPAPLGDEQFF
. TRBV7-7 . CASSRGSPANTGELFF
TRBD1 TRBV5-1 . CASSPKTGVNTEAFF
TRBD1 TRBV2 . CASSGQVQGYEQYF
TRBD2 TRBV5-1 . CASSSLPGLPYNEQFF
. TRBV19 . CASSISPSGYEQYF
. TRBV30 once CAWTRHSYQETQYF
. TRBV6-1 . CASSTGPSSGNTIYF
. TRBV5-6 once CASSLLGRENYGYTF
. TRBV15 . CATSQPWGPNYQETQYF
. TRBV11-2 . CASSLGAGSGANVLTF
TRBD2 TRBV11-2 . CASSPGTSGTYEQYF
. TRBV9 once CASSAPTPGETQYF
. TRBV7-2 . CASSSEETQYF
. TRBV30 . CAWSPGGNTEAFF
. TRBV28 . CASSYPRWGGETQYF
. TRBV29-1 . CSVEGGTGTLQTTDTQYF
TRBD2 TRBV6-5 . CASTPGGTRSYEQYF
TRBD1 TRBV6-5 . CASSYGQGSNQPQHF
. TRBV5-4 . CASSPDSYGYTF